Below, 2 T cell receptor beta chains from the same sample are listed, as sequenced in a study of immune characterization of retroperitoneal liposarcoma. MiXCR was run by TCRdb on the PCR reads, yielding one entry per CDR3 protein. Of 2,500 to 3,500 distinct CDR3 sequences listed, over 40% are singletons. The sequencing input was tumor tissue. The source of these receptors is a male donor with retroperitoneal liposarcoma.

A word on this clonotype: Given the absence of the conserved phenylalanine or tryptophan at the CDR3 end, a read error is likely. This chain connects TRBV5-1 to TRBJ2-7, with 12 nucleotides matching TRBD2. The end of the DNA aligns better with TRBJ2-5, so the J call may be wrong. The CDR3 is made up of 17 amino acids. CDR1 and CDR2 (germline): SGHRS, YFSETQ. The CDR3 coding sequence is TGCGCCAGCAGCTTGGTAACTAGCGGGAGGATCCAAGAGACCCAGTACCTC. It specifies CASSLVTSGRIQETQYL.

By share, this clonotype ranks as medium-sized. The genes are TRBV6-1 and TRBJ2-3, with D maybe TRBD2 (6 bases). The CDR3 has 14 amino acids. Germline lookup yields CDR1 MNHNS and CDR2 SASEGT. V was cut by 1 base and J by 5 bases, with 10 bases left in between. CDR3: CASSEETSQDTQYF. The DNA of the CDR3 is TGTGCCAGCAGTGAAGAAACTAGCCAAGATACGCAGTATTTT.